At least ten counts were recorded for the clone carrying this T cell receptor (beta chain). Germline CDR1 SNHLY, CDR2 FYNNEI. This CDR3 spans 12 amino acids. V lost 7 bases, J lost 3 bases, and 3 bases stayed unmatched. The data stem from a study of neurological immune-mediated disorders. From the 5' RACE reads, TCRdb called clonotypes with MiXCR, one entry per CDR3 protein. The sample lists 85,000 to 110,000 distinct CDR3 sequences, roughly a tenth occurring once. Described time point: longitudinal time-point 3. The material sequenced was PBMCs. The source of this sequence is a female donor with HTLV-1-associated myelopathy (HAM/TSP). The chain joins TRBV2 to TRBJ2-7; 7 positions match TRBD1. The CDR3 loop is CASTRDSYEQYF. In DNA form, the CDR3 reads TGTGCCAGCACCAGGGACAGCTACGAGCAGTACTTC.